Listed below are T cell receptor beta chains from one sample, sequenced in a study of CD8+ T cells in alopecia areata. Produced via immunoSEQ multiplex PCR; TCRdb's table is partial and in-frame only. The table includes approximately 43,000 clones, 65% detected once. The material was CD8+ T cells sorted from blood, obtained at week 4, from a patient treated with tofacitinib. These receptor sequences come from a human donor with alopecia areata. Both conserved end residues are part of each CDR3. Fields, in order: clone size, V gene, D gene, J gene, CDR3 DNA, CDR3 protein. A D gene is named only where the DNA matches it firmly. The size of a clone is reported for some rows only, either as once, few or many, or as a class for expanded clones.

size: NA; V: TRBV4-3; D: NA; J: TRBJ2-1; DNA: TGCGCCAGCAGCCAATCCCTTGACAATGAGCAGTTCTTC; CDR3: CASSQSLDNEQFF
size: NA; V: TRBV30; D: TRBD1; J: TRBJ1-1; DNA: TGTGCCTGGACAGGGGGTCTCTCTGGAGCTTTCTTT; CDR3: CAWTGGLSGAFF
size: NA; V: TRBV5-6; D: TRBD2; J: TRBJ2-6; DNA: TGTGCCAGCAGCCCACGTGGAGTCGGGGGGTCTGGGGCCAACGTCCTGACTTTC; CDR3: CASSPRGVGGSGANVLTF
size: NA; V: TRBV29-1; D: TRBD1; J: TRBJ1-4; DNA: TGCAGCGGGGCAGGGGGGTTCGCGGAAAAACTGTTTTTT; CDR3: CSGAGGFAEKLFF
size: NA; V: TRBV28; D: NA; J: TRBJ1-1; DNA: TGTGCCAGCAGTCGGTCAGCTAACACTGAAGCTTTCTTT; CDR3: CASSRSANTEAFF
size: NA; V: TRBV29-1; D: NA; J: TRBJ2-7; DNA: TGCAGCGTCGCCCCCGGACTCCCCGACGAGCAGTACTTC; CDR3: CSVAPGLPDEQYF
size: once; V: TRBV6-5; D: TRBD2; J: TRBJ2-5; DNA: TGTGCCAGCAGTTTAGCGGGGGGTACCCAAGAGACCCAGTACTTC; CDR3: CASSLAGGTQETQYF
size: NA; V: TRBV13; D: NA; J: TRBJ1-2; DNA: TGTGCCAGCAGCTTAGTTGATGCGGGAAACTATGGCTACACCTTC; CDR3: CASSLVDAGNYGYTF
size: NA; V: TRBV9; D: NA; J: TRBJ2-3; DNA: TGTGCCAGCAGCGGAACGTTGGCTTCAGATACGCAGTATTTT; CDR3: CASSGTLASDTQYF
size: many; V: TRBV7-3; D: TRBD2; J: TRBJ2-1; DNA: TGTGCCAGCAGTTTCAGCGGGGGAAAAAATGAGCAGTTCTTC; CDR3: CASSFSGGKNEQFF
size: NA; V: TRBV4-3; D: TRBD2; J: TRBJ2-7; DNA: TGCGCCAGCAGCCAAGAAAGCGGGGGGGGCTACGAGCAGTACTTC; CDR3: CASSQESGGGYEQYF
size: NA; V: TRBV27; D: NA; J: TRBJ2-7; DNA: TGTGCCAGCATCAGTAGAACTAACAAGTATGGCTCCTACGAGCAGTACTTC; CDR3: CASISRTNKYGSYEQYF
size: NA; V: TRBV4-3; D: TRBD1; J: TRBJ2-2; DNA: TGCGCCAGCAGCCGGACAGGGGGCGGTGCGAACACCGGGGAGCTGTTTTTT; CDR3: CASSRTGGGANTGELFF
size: NA; V: TRBV4-1; D: NA; J: TRBJ1-1; DNA: TGCGCCAGCAGCCGATTACAGGGAGGCACTGAAGCTTTCTTT; CDR3: CASSRLQGGTEAFF
size: few; V: TRBV7-6; D: NA; J: TRBJ2-2; DNA: TGTGCCATACAGGACACCGGGGAGCTGTTTTTT; CDR3: CAIQDTGELFF
size: NA; V: TRBV9; D: TRBD1; J: TRBJ2-7; DNA: TGTGCCAGCAGCGCCGGGACAGGGGACGAGCAGTACTTC; CDR3: CASSAGTGDEQYF
size: NA; V: TRBV29-1; D: NA; J: TRBJ2-1; DNA: TGCAGCGTTGAAGAGAGGAATGAGCAGTTCTTC; CDR3: CSVEERNEQFF
size: NA; V: TRBV10-3; D: NA; J: TRBJ1-5; DNA: TGTGCCATCAGTGAGACACTTAGCAATCAGCCCCAGCATTTT; CDR3: CAISETLSNQPQHF
size: few; V: TRBV5-1; D: NA; J: TRBJ2-5; DNA: TGCGCCAGCAGCTTGGCGGGCAGGGAAGAGACCCAGTACTTC; CDR3: CASSLAGREETQYF
size: NA; V: TRBV9; D: NA; J: TRBJ2-1; DNA: TGTGCCAGCAGCGTAGTGGTCTCCTACAATGAGCAGTTCTTC; CDR3: CASSVVVSYNEQFF
size: NA; V: TRBV9; D: NA; J: TRBJ2-2; DNA: TGTGCCAGCAGCGTCGGGAGTCCCGGGGAGCTGTTTTTT; CDR3: CASSVGSPGELFF
size: few; V: TRBV27; D: NA; J: TRBJ1-5; DNA: TGTGCCAGCAGTTTATCGTTTCGTGGGAGCCATAGCAATCAGCCCCAGCATTTT; CDR3: CASSLSFRGSHSNQPQHF
size: once; V: TRBV30; D: NA; J: TRBJ1-2; DNA: TGTGCCTGGAACGTAGGATCCGCTAACTATGGCTACACCTTC; CDR3: CAWNVGSANYGYTF
size: NA; V: TRBV4-3; D: NA; J: TRBJ1-1; DNA: TGCGCCAGCAGCCAAGACAGGAACACTGAAGCTTTCTTT; CDR3: CASSQDRNTEAFF
size: NA; V: TRBV4-3; D: NA; J: TRBJ2-1; DNA: TGCGCCAGCAGCCTATTTAGGGCCGTTACAATTGAGCAGTTCTTC; CDR3: CASSLFRAVTIEQFF
size: NA; V: TRBV4-1; D: TRBD2; J: TRBJ2-7; DNA: TGCGCCAGCAGCCAAGCCCTAGCGGGGGGGGTCGAGCAGTACTTC; CDR3: CASSQALAGGVEQYF
size: few; V: TRBV29-1; D: TRBD2; J: TRBJ2-5; DNA: TGCAGCGTTGAAAGGCGAGGACTAGCGGGGGCCGAGACCCAGTACTTC; CDR3: CSVERRGLAGAETQYF
size: NA; V: TRBV4-3; D: NA; J: TRBJ1-2; DNA: TGCGCCAGCAGCCAAGACAGGGTGGAAGTCTATGGCTACACCTTC; CDR3: CASSQDRVEVYGYTF
size: NA; V: TRBV13; D: NA; J: TRBJ2-1; DNA: TGTGCCAGCAGCTTAGAAGGAGGGTTTTACAATGAGCAGTTCTTC; CDR3: CASSLEGGFYNEQFF
size: NA; V: TRBV30; D: NA; J: TRBJ2-1; DNA: TGTGCCTGGAGGGATTCTCCTTCGTACAATGAGCAGTTCTTC; CDR3: CAWRDSPSYNEQFF
size: NA; V: TRBV5-6; D: NA; J: TRBJ2-1; DNA: TGTGCCAGCAGCTTGGGCAATGAGCAGTTCTTC; CDR3: CASSLGNEQFF
size: NA; V: TRBV27; D: TRBD2; J: TRBJ2-1; DNA: TGTGCCAGCAGGCGTAGTACGGGGGGGCCCTACAATGAGCAGTTCTTC; CDR3: CASRRSTGGPYNEQFF
size: few; V: TRBV29-1; D: NA; J: TRBJ1-2; DNA: TGCAGCGTGGGGAGACAGGAAGGCTACACCTTC; CDR3: CSVGRQEGYTF
size: NA; V: TRBV4-1; D: NA; J: TRBJ1-6; DNA: TGCGCCAGCAGCCAAGAGGGGAATTCACCCCTCCACTTT; CDR3: CASSQEGNSPLHF
size: NA; V: TRBV14; D: TRBD2; J: TRBJ2-1; DNA: TGTGCCAGCAGCCAGAGCGCGGGGGGAAGCTCCTACAATGAGCAGTTCTTC; CDR3: CASSQSAGGSSYNEQFF
size: NA; V: TRBV13; D: TRBD1; J: TRBJ2-7; DNA: TGTGCCAGCAGCTCCGGGACAGGGACCGAGCAGTACTTC; CDR3: CASSSGTGTEQYF
size: NA; V: TRBV19; D: TRBD1; J: TRBJ1-2; DNA: TGTGCCAGTAGTAGGAATGCCCCAACCGGGACAGGGAGCTACACCTTC; CDR3: CASSRNAPTGTGSYTF
size: NA; V: TRBV2; D: TRBD2; J: TRBJ2-1; DNA: TGTGCCAGCAGTGAAGGACTAGCGTTTCGCTACAATGAGCAGTTCTTC; CDR3: CASSEGLAFRYNEQFF
size: NA; V: TRBV7-9; D: NA; J: TRBJ2-1; DNA: TGTGCCAGCAGCTTAGTGGGGGACCCCAATTACAATGAGCAGTTCTTC; CDR3: CASSLVGDPNYNEQFF
size: NA; V: TRBV2; D: NA; J: TRBJ1-1; DNA: TGTGCCAGCAGTGAACTTTTGGGGAACCTACCCGAGAACACTGAAGCTTTCTTT; CDR3: CASSELLGNLPENTEAFF
size: once; V: TRBV29-1; D: TRBD1; J: TRBJ2-7; DNA: TGCAGCGTTGAGCTCGACAGGGCCCCCTACGAGCAGTACTTC; CDR3: CSVELDRAPYEQYF
size: few; V: TRBV7-9; D: NA; J: TRBJ2-7; DNA: TGTGCCAGCAGCTTAGTAGGGCAGGCCTACGAGCAGTACTTC; CDR3: CASSLVGQAYEQYF
size: NA; V: TRBV29-1; D: NA; J: TRBJ1-2; DNA: TGCAGCGTTCTGGGACTCACTAACTATGGCTACACCTTC; CDR3: CSVLGLTNYGYTF
size: few; V: TRBV29-1; D: TRBD2; J: TRBJ2-5; DNA: TGCAGCGTTGAAGCTCGGGGGGTCGGGGAGACCCAGTACTTC; CDR3: CSVEARGVGETQYF
size: NA; V: TRBV4-3; D: NA; J: TRBJ2-7; DNA: TGCGCCAGCAGCCAAGATGGAGGGGCCGCCACCGAGCAGTACTTC; CDR3: CASSQDGGAATEQYF
size: NA; V: TRBV19; D: NA; J: TRBJ1-5; DNA: TGTGCCAGTGCTGGGGACACGAGCAATCAGCCCCAGCATTTT; CDR3: CASAGDTSNQPQHF